The clone carrying this T cell receptor (beta chain) was observed at least ten times. Antigen specificity is unknown. The read comes to an end 3 residues before the CDR3 does, leaving the germline J gene to fill in the end. Using immunoSEQ multiplex PCR, the repertoire was profiled, and TCRdb retains in-frame clones only, with some absent. The sample was found to contain over 30,000 clones, and every one recurs. The V end was cut by 2 bases, the J end by 1 base, with 13 bases between. Germline V gene lookup returns CDR1 DFQATT and CDR2 SNEGSKA (reference sequence). CDR3 size: 15 residues. The sample originates from a study of T cell clonality in common variable immunodeficiency. Findings of the study overall: In common variable immunodeficiency, TCR beta chains reportedly carried fewer deletions and N-nucleotide insertions. Shared TCRbeta clones were fewer between CVID subjects than controls.

The TCR sequence derives from a person between 18 and 75 years old in good health. V gene TRBV20-1 combines with J gene TRBJ2-3; D unresolved. Sequencing used peripheral blood mononuclear cells. The CDR3 loop is CSARSLNSGTDTQYF. The DNA read from the CDR3 is TGCAGTGCTAGATCCCTTAACTCGGGCACAGATACG.